This T cell receptor beta chain was recorded in a study of T cell responses to AZD1222 COVID-19 vaccine. Study outcomes and limitations: There were mostly white British donors and more females than males, and clonal diversity was possibly underestimated. Rises in breadth and depth of Spike-specific TCRs came after two AZD1222 doses. Vaccine-associated CD4 TCRs spanned spike, dominant at 160-218 and 743-854.

As regards this clone: Its antigen is undetermined.

Trimming took 5 bases from V and 7 from J; bases not matched to a gene: 17. CDR1 is SGHRS, CDR2 YFSETQ, per germline. This CDR3 contains 17 residues. TCRdb's copy holds only in-frame clones and misses some; the assay was immunoSEQ multiplex PCR. The sample carries about 130,000 clones, roughly nine tenths recorded once. Here the sequenced sample was peripheral blood, taken on day 0 of AZD1222 vaccination. This clonotype was obtained from an adult in good health. The J gene is TRBJ1-4, the V gene TRBV5-1, with 7 nucleotides matching TRBD1. This chain's CDR3 is CASRRNPTGAWTEKLFF. The CDR3, as DNA: TGCGCCAGCAGACGAAACCCTACAGGGGCTTGGACTGAAAAACTGTTTTTT.